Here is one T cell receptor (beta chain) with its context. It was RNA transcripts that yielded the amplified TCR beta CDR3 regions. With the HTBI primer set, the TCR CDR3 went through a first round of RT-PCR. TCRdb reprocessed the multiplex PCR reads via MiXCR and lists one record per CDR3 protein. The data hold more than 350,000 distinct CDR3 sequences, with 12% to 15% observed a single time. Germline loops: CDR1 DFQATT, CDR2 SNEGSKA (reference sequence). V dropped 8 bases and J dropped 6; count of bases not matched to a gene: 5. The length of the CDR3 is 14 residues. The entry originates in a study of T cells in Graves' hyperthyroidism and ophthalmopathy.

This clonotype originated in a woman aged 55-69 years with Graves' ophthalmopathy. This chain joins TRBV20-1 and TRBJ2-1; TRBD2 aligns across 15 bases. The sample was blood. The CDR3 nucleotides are TGCAGTACCCCGGGACTAGCGGGAGGCAATGAGCAGTTCTTC. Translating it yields CSTPGLAGGNEQFF.